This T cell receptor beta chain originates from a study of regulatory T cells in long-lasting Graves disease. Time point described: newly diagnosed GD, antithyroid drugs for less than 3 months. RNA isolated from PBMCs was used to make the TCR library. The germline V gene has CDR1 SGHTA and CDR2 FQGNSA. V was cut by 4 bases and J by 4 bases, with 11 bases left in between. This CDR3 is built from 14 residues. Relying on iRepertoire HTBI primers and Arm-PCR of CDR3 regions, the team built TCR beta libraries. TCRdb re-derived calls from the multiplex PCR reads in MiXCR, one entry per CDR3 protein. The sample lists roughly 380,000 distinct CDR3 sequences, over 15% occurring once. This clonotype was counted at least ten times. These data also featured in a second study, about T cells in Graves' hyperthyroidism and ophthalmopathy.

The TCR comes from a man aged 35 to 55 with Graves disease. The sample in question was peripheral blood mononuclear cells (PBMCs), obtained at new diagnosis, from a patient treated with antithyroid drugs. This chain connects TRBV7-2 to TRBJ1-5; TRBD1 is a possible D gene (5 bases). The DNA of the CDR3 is TGTGCCAGCAGCTCTCAGGGAATAAATCAGCCCCAGCATTTT. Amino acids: CASSSQGINQPQHF.